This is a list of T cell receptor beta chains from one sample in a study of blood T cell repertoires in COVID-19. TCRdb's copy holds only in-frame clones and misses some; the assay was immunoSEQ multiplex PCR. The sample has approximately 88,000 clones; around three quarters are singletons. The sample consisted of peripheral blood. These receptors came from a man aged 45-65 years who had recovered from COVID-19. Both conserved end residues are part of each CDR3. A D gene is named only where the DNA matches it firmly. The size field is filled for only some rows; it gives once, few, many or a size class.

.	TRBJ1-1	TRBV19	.	TGTGCCAGTCGAGCAGGCTGGAACAAGAACACTGAAGCTTTCTTT	CASRAGWNKNTEAFF
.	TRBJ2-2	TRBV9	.	TGTGCCAGCAGCGTAGCTGTCGGTCCGAGCGGGGAGCTGTTTTTT	CASSVAVGPSGELFF
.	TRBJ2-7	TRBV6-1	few	TGTGCCAGCAGTGATAAAGTAGCGGTCGAGCAGTACTTC	CASSDKVAVEQYF
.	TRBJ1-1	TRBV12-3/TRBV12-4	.	TGTGCCAGCAGTTTGCCAGGCGGGAAAGCTTTCTTT	CASSLPGGKAFF
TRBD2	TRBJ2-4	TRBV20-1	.	TGCAGTGCTAGTGCCAGCGGGAGGAACATTCAGTACTTC	CSASASGRNIQYF
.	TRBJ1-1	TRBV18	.	TGTGCCAGCTCACCCTTTACGGGATCGAACACTGAAGCTTTCTTT	CASSPFTGSNTEAFF
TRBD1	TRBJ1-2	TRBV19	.	TGTGCCAGTAGTAGCTGGGACAGGGGCGACTATGGCTACACCTTC	CASSSWDRGDYGYTF
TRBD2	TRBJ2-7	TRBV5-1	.	TGCGCCAGCAGCTTGAGTAGCGGGAGGGTCATTATGAGTAACGAGCAGTACTTC	CASSLSSGRVIMSNEQYF
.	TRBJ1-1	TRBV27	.	TGTGCCAGCAGTTTACTGAGGGAGGGTAACACTGAAGCTTTCTTT	CASSLLREGNTEAFF
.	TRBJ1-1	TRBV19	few	TGTGCCAGTTTGGGAGTGGGGGGCACTGAAGCTTTCTTT	CASLGVGGTEAFF
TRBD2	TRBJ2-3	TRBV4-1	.	TGCGCCAGCAGCCAGAGGAGCCTAGCGGGATCTAAGGATACGCAGTATTTT	CASSQRSLAGSKDTQYF
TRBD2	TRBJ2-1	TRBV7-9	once	TGTGCCAGCAGTCAGGAAGGACTAGCGGGGGGGCAGCAGTTCTTC	CASSQEGLAGGQQFF
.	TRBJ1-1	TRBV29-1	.	TGCAGCGTTGCTCTTGCGGTTGAGGGCACTGAAGCTTTCTTT	CSVALAVEGTEAFF
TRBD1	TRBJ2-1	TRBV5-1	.	TGCGCCAGCAGCTCCACCGGGACAGGGATGGACAATGAGCAGTTCTTC	CASSSTGTGMDNEQFF
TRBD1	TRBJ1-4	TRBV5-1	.	TGCGCCAGCCAAAAGCTAGGGGGCTGGGAAAAACTGTTTTTT	CASQKLGGWEKLFF
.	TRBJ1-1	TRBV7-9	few	TGTGCCAGCAGGAGGGACACTGAAGCTTTCTTT	CASRRDTEAFF
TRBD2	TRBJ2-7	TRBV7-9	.	TGTGCCAGCAGCTTATCGGGCGGGAGGCCCTACGAGCAGTACTTC	CASSLSGGRPYEQYF
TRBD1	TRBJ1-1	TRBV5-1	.	TGCGCCAGCGCCACGCAGGGGGGCGTTACTGAAGCTTTCTTT	CASATQGGVTEAFF
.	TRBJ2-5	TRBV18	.	TGTGCCAGCTCACCTTACGGGGAGAAGACCCAGTACTTC	CASSPYGEKTQYF
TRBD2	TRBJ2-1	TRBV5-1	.	TGCGCCAGCAGCTTGATAGGGACTAGTTACAATGAGCAGTTCTTC	CASSLIGTSYNEQFF
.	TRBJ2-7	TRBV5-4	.	TGTGCCAGCAGCTTGGAGTCCAGTTACGAGCAGTACTTC	CASSLESSYEQYF
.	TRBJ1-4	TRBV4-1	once	TGCGCCAGCAGCCAAGCAGTTAATAATGAAAAACTGTTTTTT	CASSQAVNNEKLFF
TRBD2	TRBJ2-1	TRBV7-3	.	TGTGCCAGCAGCCACGGGACTAGTCCCCATGAGCAGTTCTTC	CASSHGTSPHEQFF
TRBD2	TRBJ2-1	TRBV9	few	TGTGCCAGCAGTGCCTCCCTTAGACTAGCGGGAGTTGGAAATGAGCAGTTCTTC	CASSASLRLAGVGNEQFF
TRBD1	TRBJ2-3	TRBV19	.	TGTGCCAGTAGCCCTCAGGGGGCCGGAGATACGCAGTATTTT	CASSPQGAGDTQYF
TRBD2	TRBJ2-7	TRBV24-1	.	TGTGCCACCAGTGATTCCCGCGCTAGCGGGAGTTACGAGCAGTACTTC	CATSDSRASGSYEQYF
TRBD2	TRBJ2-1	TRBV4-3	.	TGCGCCAGCAGCCAAGATCGCCCCAGCGGGAGGCGCAATGAGCAGTTCTTC	CASSQDRPSGRRNEQFF
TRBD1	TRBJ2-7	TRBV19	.	TGTGCCAGTAGTGAGACAGGACAGGCTCGCTACGAGCAGTACTTC	CASSETGQARYEQYF
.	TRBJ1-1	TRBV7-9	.	TGTGCCAGCAGCTTCTGGACAGAGTACACTGAAGCTTTCTTT	CASSFWTEYTEAFF
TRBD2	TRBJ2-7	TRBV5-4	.	TGTGCCAGCAGCACAGGACTAGCGGGAGCCTACGAGCAGTACTTC	CASSTGLAGAYEQYF
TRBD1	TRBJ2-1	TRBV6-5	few	TGTGCCAGCAGAACGGACAGGACTTCTTACAATGAGCAGTTCTTC	CASRTDRTSYNEQFF
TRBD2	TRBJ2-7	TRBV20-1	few	TGCAGTGCTATTGAGCCTAGCGGGAGATACTCCTACGAGCAGTACTTC	CSAIEPSGRYSYEQYF
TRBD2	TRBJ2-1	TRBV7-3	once	TGTGCCAGCAGCTTACCTAGCGGGGGGGCCAAGGTTTTAGATGAGCAGTTCTTC	CASSLPSGGAKVLDEQFF
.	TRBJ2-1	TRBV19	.	TGTGCCAGTATAGGGGGAAAGGGTCCGTACAATGAGCAGTTCTTC	CASIGGKGPYNEQFF
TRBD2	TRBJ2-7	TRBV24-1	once	TGTGCCACCAGTGCCCCGTCCATAGCGGGAGCATACGAGCAGTACTTC	CATSAPSIAGAYEQYF
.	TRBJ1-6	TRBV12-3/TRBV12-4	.	TGTGCCAGCAGCCTAGGGGGGGAGTCACCCCTCCACTTT	CASSLGGESPLHF
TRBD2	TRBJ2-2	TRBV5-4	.	TGTGCCAGCAGCCTAGCGGGAGATGGTTTCGGGGAGCTGTTTTTT	CASSLAGDGFGELFF
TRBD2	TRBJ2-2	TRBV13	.	TGTGCCAGCAGCTTAGTGCGGGGGGCCGGGGAGCTGTTTTTT	CASSLVRGAGELFF
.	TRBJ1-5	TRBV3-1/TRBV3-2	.	TGTGCCAGCAGCCAATCCGGGTCGGGGAATCAGCCCCAGCATTTT	CASSQSGSGNQPQHF
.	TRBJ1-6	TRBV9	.	TGTGCCAGCAGCGGGGGGGGCAGCGGACCCTATAATTCACCCCTCCACTTT	CASSGGGSGPYNSPLHF
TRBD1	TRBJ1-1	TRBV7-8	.	TGTGCCAGCAGCTTCCTTAGGACAGGTGGCAGGGCGAACACTGAAGCTTTCTTT	CASSFLRTGGRANTEAFF
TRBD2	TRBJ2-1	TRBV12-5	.	TGTGCTAGTGGTTTCACTTACCTCTCCGCGGGAGGAAACAATGAGCAGTTCTTC	CASGFTYLSAGGNNEQFF
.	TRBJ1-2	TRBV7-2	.	TGTGCCAGCAGCCCGACAGGCTCTAACTATGGCTACACCTTC	CASSPTGSNYGYTF
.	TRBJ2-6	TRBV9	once	TGTGCCAGCAGCCCCGAGGCGCACTCTGGGGCCAACGTCCTGACTTTC	CASSPEAHSGANVLTF
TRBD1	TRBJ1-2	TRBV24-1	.	TGTGCCACCAGAGGAGACAGGGATAACTATGGCTACACCTTC	CATRGDRDNYGYTF
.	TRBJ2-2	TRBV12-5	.	TGTGCTAGTGGACGCCAGGGAAACACCGGGGAGCTGTTTTTT	CASGRQGNTGELFF
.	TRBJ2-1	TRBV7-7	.	TGTGCTAGCAGCTTAAGTCAGGGTAGAACAGAGGAGCAGTTCTTC	CASSLSQGRTEEQFF
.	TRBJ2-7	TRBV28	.	TGTGCCAGCAGCCCTCCCTCCTACGAGCAGTACTTC	CASSPPSYEQYF
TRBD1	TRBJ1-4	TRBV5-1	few	TGCGCCAGCAGCATCGGGACAGGGGGCGCCCAAACTAATGAAAAACTGTTTTTT	CASSIGTGGAQTNEKLFF
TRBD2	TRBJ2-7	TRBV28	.	TGTGCCAGCAGACTAACGAGGACTAGCGGGTTTGAGCAGTACTTC	CASRLTRTSGFEQYF
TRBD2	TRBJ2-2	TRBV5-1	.	TGCGCCAGCAGCTACCTGACTAGCGTGAACACCGGGGAGCTGTTTTTT	CASSYLTSVNTGELFF
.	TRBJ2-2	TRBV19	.	TGTGCCAGTAGTTTGTGGCAGGCAACGAACACCGGGGAGCTGTTTTTT	CASSLWQATNTGELFF
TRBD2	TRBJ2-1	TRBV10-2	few	TGCGCCAGCAGTGAGAATTCAGGTAGCGGGAGGGCCAATGAGCAGTTCTTC	CASSENSGSGRANEQFF
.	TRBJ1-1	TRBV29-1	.	TGCAGCGTCCAAAACACTGAAGCTTTCTTT	CSVQNTEAFF